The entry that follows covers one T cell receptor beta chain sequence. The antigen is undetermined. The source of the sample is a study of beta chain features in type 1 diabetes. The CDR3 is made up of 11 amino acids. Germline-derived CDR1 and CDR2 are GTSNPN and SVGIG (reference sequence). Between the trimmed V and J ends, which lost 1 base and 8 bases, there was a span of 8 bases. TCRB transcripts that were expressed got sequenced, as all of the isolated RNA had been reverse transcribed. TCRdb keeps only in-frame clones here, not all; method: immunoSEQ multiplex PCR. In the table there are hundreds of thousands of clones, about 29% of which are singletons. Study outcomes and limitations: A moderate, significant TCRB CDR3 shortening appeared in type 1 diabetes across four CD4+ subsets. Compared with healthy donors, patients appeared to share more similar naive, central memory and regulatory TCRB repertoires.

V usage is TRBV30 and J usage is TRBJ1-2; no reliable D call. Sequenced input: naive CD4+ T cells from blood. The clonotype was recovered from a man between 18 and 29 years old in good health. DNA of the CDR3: TGTGCCTGGAGTGAAAGGAGGGGCTACACCTTC. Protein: CAWSERRGYTF. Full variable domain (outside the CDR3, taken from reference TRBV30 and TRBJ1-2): SQTIHQWPATLVQPVGSPLSLECTVEGTSNPNLYWYRQAAGRGLQLLFYSVGIGQISSEVPQNLSASRPQDRQFILSSKKLLLSDSGFYLCAWSERRGYTFGSGTRLTVV.